The entry that follows covers one T cell receptor beta chain sequence. In the original analysis: Reference gene primer amplification in the assay estimated nucleated cell counts. Clones were sequenced by immunoSEQ multiplex PCR, and TCRdb holds only the in-frame ones, with some missing. The DNA was the basis for D and trimming; V, J and clone size are from that table. The data hold approximately 300,000 clones, with more than 70% observed a single time. The V end lost 5 bases, the J end lost 0 bases, and 14 bases lay between the germline ends. This CDR3 is 15 amino acids long. Germline loops: CDR1 SQVTM, CDR2 ANQGSEA. The entry originates in a study of blood T cell repertoires in COVID-19. The wider study: Donors in the United States, Italy and Spain gave samples during acute or convalescent COVID-19. Nucleic acid was either cDNA or gDNA, and it came from T cells, B-cell-depleted T cells, or PBMCs.

The source material was peripheral blood. This TCR came from a woman between 50 and 59 years old with acute or convalescent COVID-19. This chain joins TRBV29-1 and TRBJ1-3; tentative D call: TRBD1 (6 bases). The CDR3 here is CSVRGQEVSGNTIYF. CDR3 bases: TGCAGCGTTAGGGGACAAGAGGTCTCTGGAAACACCATATATTTT.